These 13 T cell receptor beta chains were all obtained from the same sample, sequenced in a study of radiation and T cells in renal cell carcinoma. Time point of the sample: blood 4 weeks post-SBRT, at nephrectomy. Treatment noted: 15 Gy SBRT to primary tumor, nephrectomy 4 weeks later. The method was immunoSEQ multiplex PCR; TCRdb's version includes in-frame clones alone and lacks a portion of them. The top ten clones hold approximately 6% of a sample with fewer than 85,000 clones, about nine tenths of them seen once. The material sequenced was blood, taken from a patient whose treatment included radiotherapy and nephrectomy. These receptors were collected from a woman between 65 and 79 years old with renal cell carcinoma.

The V call is TRBV30, the J call TRBJ2-7; D remains ambiguous. Germline assignment: CDR1 GTSNPN and CDR2 SVGIG (reference sequence). The V end was cut by 3 bases, the J end by 1 base, with 10 bases between. The length of the CDR3 is 13 residues. CDR3 sequence (DNA): TGTGCCTGGAGACAGATGGGTTCCTACGAGCAGTACTTC. Encoded protein: CAWRQMGSYEQYF.

J is TRBJ2-4 and V is TRBV28; D may match TRBD1 or TRBD2 (5 bases each). The V gene's germline CDR1 is MDHEN and CDR2 SYDVKM. The CDR3 is made up of 16 amino acids. Trimming stripped 7 bases from V and 0 bases from J, with 16 bases between. In nucleotides, the CDR3 is TGTGCCAGCACGAGCGGACATCTAATAGCCAAAAACATTCAGTACTTC. Protein sequence: CASTSGHLIAKNIQYF.

The gene calls are TRBV9 and TRBJ2-2; D unresolved. The ends were cut back, 4 bases at V and 5 bases at J, with 6 bases in the middle. Germline V gives CDR1 SGDLS, CDR2 YYNGEE. CDR3 length equals 12 residues. This chain's CDR3 is CASSLRTGELFF. The CDR3 nucleotides read TGTGCCAGCAGCCTACGGACCGGGGAGCTGTTTTTT.

Comments on this clone: One end of the junction does not line up with germline, which may come from a read error. The chain joins TRBV5-1 to TRBJ1-4; D gene unclear. The length of the CDR3 is 13 residues. From germline, CDR1 is SGHRS and CDR2 YFSETQ. The CDR3 DNA reads TGCGCCAGCAGCTTGGGGAATGGACTCGACGGGATTTTT. Protein product: CASSLGNGLDGIF.

The chain carries TRBV6-1 and TRBJ2-2; tentatively, D is TRBD1 or TRBD2 (5 bases each). Trimming took off 6 bases at V and 6 bases at J, with 11 bases between the two ends. This CDR3 is 13 amino acids long. The germline CDR1 and CDR2 sequences are MNHNS and SASEGT. The DNA of the CDR3 is TGTGCCAGCAGGACAGTGAGGGCCGGGGAGCTGTTTTTT. Translating gives CASRTVRAGELFF.

The chain has TRBV6-6 and TRBJ2-7, with a weak D call TRBD2 (5 bases). The V end lost 6 bases, the J end lost 7 bases, and 10 bases lay between the germline ends. CDR1 is MNHNY and CDR2 is SVGAGI in the germline V gene (reference sequence). The CDR3 length is 11 residues. The CDR3 reads CASRRVGEQYF. The CDR3 DNA sequence: TGTGCCAGCAGGAGGGTGGGGGAGCAGTACTTC.

This clone showed up just a few times. The chain couples TRBV7-2 to TRBJ1-4; no definite D call. Trimming removed 3 bases at V and 3 bases at J, with 2 bases between. From germline, CDR1 is SGHTA and CDR2 FQGNSA. This CDR3 is 12 amino acids long. The chain's CDR3 is CASSFPNEKLFF. CDR3 coding DNA: TGTGCCAGCAGCTTCCCTAATGAAAAACTGTTTTTT.

The chain is built from TRBV2 and TRBJ1-5; 7 nucleotides align to TRBD1. The length of the CDR3 is 14 residues. Per the germline V gene, CDR1 is SNHLY and CDR2 is FYNNEI. V gave up 5 bases and J gave up 6 bases; unmatched junction bases: 7. The chain's CDR3 is CASSQGGESQPQHF. The CDR3 DNA is TGTGCCAGCAGTCAAGGGGGCGAAAGTCAGCCCCAGCATTTT.

The chain uses TRBV10-3 and TRBJ2-4; 14 nucleotides match TRBD2. With V trimmed by 2 bases and J by 0 bases, 6 bases remained unmatched. Germline V lookup: CDR1 ENHRY, CDR2 SYGVKD. The CDR3 loop spans 19 amino acids. The CDR3, as DNA: TGTGCCATCAGTGAGGCCGGGACTAGCGGGAGACTAGCCAAAAACATTCAGTACTTC. This codes for CAISEAGTSGRLAKNIQYF.

The chain recombines TRBV2 with TRBJ2-4; D is perhaps TRBD2 (6 bases). Germline V gives CDR1 SNHLY, CDR2 FYNNEI. The V and J ends lost 6 bases and 3 bases respectively, with 12 bases between them. This CDR3 has 14 residues. The CDR3 region is CASRSSGGKNIQYF. The CDR3 DNA reads TGTGCCAGCAGGAGTTCCGGGGGCAAAAACATTCAGTACTTC.

The chain has TRBV19 and TRBJ2-2, with D perhaps TRBD1 (6 bases). This CDR3 has 16 residues. Trimming took off 3 bases at V and 5 bases at J, with 16 bases between the two ends. Per the germline V gene, CDR1 is LNHDA and CDR2 is SQIVND (reference sequence). The CDR3 protein is CASSIRGRGRTGELFF. The CDR3 DNA sequence: TGTGCCAGTAGTATCAGAGGCAGGGGAAGAACCGGGGAGCTGTTTTTT.

The chain couples TRBV29-1 to TRBJ2-3, with no clear D. CDR1 is SQVTM, CDR2 ANQGSEA, per germline. Trimming removed 3 bases from V and 2 bases from J, with 6 bases in between. The CDR3 runs 12 residues. CDR3 coding DNA: TGCAGCGTTGACGCGGTCACAGATACGCAGTATTTT. This translates into CSVDAVTDTQYF.

This chain links TRBV19 with TRBJ1-5; 11 nucleotides align to TRBD1. CDR3 length: 16 residues. Looked up from germline, CDR1 is LNHDA and CDR2 is SQIVND (reference sequence). V shed 4 bases, J shed 5 bases, and the junction held 7 bases outside the gene matches. CDR3 sequence reads: CASSTGGTGGHQPQHF. Written as DNA, the CDR3 is TGTGCCAGTAGTACTGGAGGGACAGGGGGTCATCAGCCCCAGCATTTT.